This T cell receptor beta chain emerged from a study of identical twins. Points from the study as a whole: Because invariant MAIT and iNKT cells could be present, zero-insertion analyses could be partly confounded. Cord blood's abundant beta clonotypes had fewer insertions, unlike memory repertoires. Cross-sectional statistics, not tracking of the same donors, supported the conclusions.

As to this clonotype: Its antigen is not identified.

MiXCR, applied by TCRdb to the 5' RACE reads, yields one record per CDR3 protein. The sample consists of 420,000 or so distinct CDR3 sequences, under 20% of them appearing once. Each donor (without exception) was a healthy Caucasian. Material: naive T cells sorted from blood. The sequence came from a man aged 50-59 years in good health.

CDR3 nucleotides: TGCAGCGCCTCCTCAGGGATGGGGAGCGCCGGGGAGCTGTTTTTT. Translating gives CSASSGMGSAGELFF. This chain uses TRBV29-1 with TRBJ2-2; D tentatively fits TRBD1 or TRBD2 (5 bases each). Trimming took 7 bases from V and 6 from J, leaving 21 bases between them. Germline lookup yields CDR1 SQVTM and CDR2 ANQGSEA. This CDR3 is built from 15 residues.